One and the same sample provided the 16 T cell receptor beta chains below, sequenced in a study of T cell responses to AZD1222 COVID-19 vaccine. Measured with immunoSEQ multiplex PCR; TCRdb has only the in-frame clones, and not every one. The sample has 35,000 to 50,000 clones, more than 70% seen once. The sequences come from peripheral blood, collected 28 days after the second AZD1222 dose. Receptor source: an adult who received the AZD1222 COVID-19 vaccine.

This clone appeared once. CDR3 DNA: TGTGCCAGCAGCCAAGAACTAGGGAAGGACGGCTATGGCTACACCTTC. This codes for CASSQELGKDGYGYTF. The chain employs TRBV4-2 and TRBJ1-2; the D is unclear. The CDR3 is 16 residues long. Trimming stripped 0 bases from V and 4 bases from J, with 15 bases between. Germline assignment: CDR1 LGHNA and CDR2 YNFKEQ.

The chain uses TRBV5-6 and TRBJ1-4; D is undetermined. Trimming pared 1 base from V and 5 bases from J, leaving 9 bases between. The CDR3 length is 14 residues. The germline V gene has CDR1 SGHDT and CDR2 YYEEEE. CDR3 residues: CASSLMSGNEKLFF. CDR3 DNA: TGTGCCAGCAGCTTGATGTCGGGAAATGAAAAACTGTTTTTT.

The chain employs TRBV9 and TRBJ2-3; TRBD2 aligns across 8 bases. Germline trimming cut 3 bases from V and 1 base from J; bases unmatched to any gene: 4. CDR3 length: 15 residues. Germline values: CDR1 SGDLS, CDR2 YYNGEE. CDR3 sequence: CASSGSGGRTDTQYF. CDR3 DNA: TGTGCCAGCAGCGGCAGCGGGGGCCGCACAGATACGCAGTATTTT.

CDR3 amino acids: CAINQDRGGEAFF. CDR3 bases: TGTGCCATCAACCAAGACAGGGGAGGTGAAGCTTTCTTT. The V and J genes are TRBV10-3 and TRBJ1-1, with 8 nucleotides matching TRBD1. V was pared by 7 bases and J by 7 bases, with 8 bases of the junction left unmatched. Germline CDR1 and CDR2: ENHRY and SYGVKD. This CDR3 comprises 13 residues.

V is TRBV7-5 and J is TRBJ2-4; the table's D call TRBD2 went unverified against the DNA. TRBV7-5 is annotated as a pseudogene. CDR3 length equals 19 residues. Here the CDR3 DNA reads TGTGTCAGAAGCTTTACGGCTAGCGGGGACCCACTAGCCAAAAACATTCAGTACTTC. Amino acids: CVRSFTASGDPLAKNIQYF.

Comments on this clone: This same CDR3 is encoded by further DNA sequences in the sample. The chain has TRBV19 and TRBJ2-5; 10 bases align to TRBD2. The germline gives CDR1 LNHDA, CDR2 SQIVND (reference sequence). V lost 4 bases and J lost 5; bases outside the gene matches: 7. CDR3 length equals 15 residues. The DNA for the CDR3 is TGTGCCAGTAGTAGGACTAGCGGCAGCCTGGAGACCCAGTACTTC. Translating it yields CASSRTSGSLETQYF.

The J gene is TRBJ1-6, the V gene TRBV6-5; TRBD1 might be the D (6 bases). Germline V gene data show CDR1 as MNHEY and CDR2 as SVGAGI. The CDR3 contains 15 residues. Deletions cut 6 bases from V and 11 bases from J, with 20 bases between. The CDR3 loop is CASRGAQLIRTPLHF. The CDR3 DNA reads TGTGCCAGCAGGGGGGCACAGTTGATCAGGACACCCCTCCACTTT.

The V call is TRBV11-3, the J call TRBJ1-1; D remains ambiguous. The ends were cut back, 4 bases at V and 5 bases at J, with 14 bases in the middle. CDR1 is SGHNT, CDR2 YENEEA, per germline. The CDR3 extends over 14 amino acids. This chain's CDR3 is CASSSGRSETEAFF. The CDR3 coding sequence is TGTGCCAGCAGCTCTGGCAGGTCGGAGACTGAAGCTTTCTTT. Filled out from reference TRBV11-3 and TRBJ1-1, the complete variable domain reads EAGVVQSPRYKIIEKKQPVAFWCNPISGHNTLYWYLQNLGQGPELLIRYENEEAVDDSQLPKDRFSAERLKGVDSTLKIQPAELGDSAVYLCASSSGRSETEAFFGQGTRLTVV.

The CDR3 bases are TGTGCCAGCAGGCGACTAGCGGGAAGCTACGAGCAGTACTTC. It is translated as CASRRLAGSYEQYF. J is TRBJ2-7 and V is TRBV11-2, with 11 nucleotides matching TRBD2. The germline V gene has CDR1 SGHAT and CDR2 FQNNGV. The CDR3 sequence is 14 residues long. V dropped 6 bases and J dropped 3; count of bases not matched to a gene: 4.

The V call is TRBV27, the J call TRBJ2-7, with TRBD2 matching over 11 bases. V was pared by 5 bases and J by 6 bases, with 15 bases of the junction left unmatched. Germline CDR1 MNHEY, CDR2 SMNVEV (reference sequence). This CDR3 is 17 amino acids long. The CDR3 sequence is CASSVSGRAISTLEQYF. CDR3 bases: TGTGCCAGCAGTGTTAGCGGGAGGGCCATATCAACCCTCGAGCAGTACTTC.

This chain joins TRBV2 and TRBJ2-2, with TRBD2 matching 8 bases. The J segment lost 2 bases and the V segment lost 7 bases, leaving 3 bases of the junction unmatched. The CDR3 extends over 14 amino acids. Germline CDR1 is SNHLY and CDR2 is FYNNEI. The CDR3 coding sequence is TGTGCCAGCACCGGGAGGGACAACACCGGGGAGCTGTTTTTT. As protein: CASTGRDNTGELFF.

The chain carries TRBV28 and TRBJ1-1; D perhaps matches TRBD1 (5 bases). Trimming left V 6 bases short and J 11 bases short, with 19 bases between. Germline loops: CDR1 MDHEN, CDR2 SYDVKM. The CDR3 loop spans 13 amino acids. Here the CDR3 reads CASSPPSRGEAFF. CDR3 sequence (DNA): TGTGCCAGCAGCCCCCCCTCCCGGGGCGAGGCTTTCTTT.

The rearrangement uses TRBV19 and TRBJ2-5; TRBD1 aligns across 9 bases. This CDR3 is built from 14 residues. From germline, CDR1 is LNHDA and CDR2 SQIVND (reference sequence). V lost 8 bases and J lost 1; bases outside the gene matches: 5. CDR3 sequence: CASGNRGPQETQYF. The CDR3 DNA is TGTGCCAGTGGGAACAGGGGGCCCCAAGAGACCCAGTACTTC.

The V call is TRBV19, the J call TRBJ1-4, with a tentative D call TRBD1 (6 bases). Looked up from germline, CDR1 is LNHDA and CDR2 is SQIVND (reference sequence). This CDR3 is built from 15 residues. The V gene lost 6 bases and the J gene lost 2 bases, with 13 bases spanning the gap. The CDR3 loop reads CASRTLQGTNEKLFF. The CDR3 DNA reads as TGTGCCAGTAGAACTCTACAGGGCACTAATGAAAAACTGTTTTTT.

The chain employs TRBV29-1 and TRBJ1-2; D gene ambiguous. This CDR3 is built from 12 residues. Germline V gene sequence: CDR1 SQVTM, CDR2 ANQGSEA. V shed 6 bases and J shed 5 bases, with 13 bases lying between them. The CDR3 loop reads CSVTAQLYGYTF. The CDR3, as DNA: TGCAGCGTCACCGCCCAGTTATATGGCTACACCTTC.

This rearrangement joins TRBV4-1 to TRBJ2-6, with D perhaps matching TRBD1 (6 bases). Trimming removed 0 bases at V and 2 bases at J, with 8 bases between. Per germline, CDR1 MGHRA and CDR2 YSYEKL. The CDR3 length is 16 residues. CDR3 coding DNA: TGCGCCAGCAGCCAAGAGGCAGGGGCTGGGGCCAACGTCCTGACTTTC. Translated: CASSQEAGAGANVLTF.